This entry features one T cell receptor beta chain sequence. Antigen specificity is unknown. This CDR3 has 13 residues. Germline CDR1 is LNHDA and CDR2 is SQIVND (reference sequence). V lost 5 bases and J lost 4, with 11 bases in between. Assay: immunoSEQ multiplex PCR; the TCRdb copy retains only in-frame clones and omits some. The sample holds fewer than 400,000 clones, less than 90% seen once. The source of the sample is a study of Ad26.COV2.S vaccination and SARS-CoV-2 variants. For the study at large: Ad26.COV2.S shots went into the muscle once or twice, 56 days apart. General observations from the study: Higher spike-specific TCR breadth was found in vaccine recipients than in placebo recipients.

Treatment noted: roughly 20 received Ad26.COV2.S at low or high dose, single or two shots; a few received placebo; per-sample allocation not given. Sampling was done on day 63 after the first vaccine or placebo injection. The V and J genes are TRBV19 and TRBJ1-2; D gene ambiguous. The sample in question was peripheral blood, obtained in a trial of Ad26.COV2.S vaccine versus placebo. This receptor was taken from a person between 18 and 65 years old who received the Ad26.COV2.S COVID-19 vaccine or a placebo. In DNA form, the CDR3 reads TGTGCCAGTAGTGTGACTCCGTCCTATGGCTACACCTTC. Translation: CASSVTPSYGYTF.